These 22 T cell receptor beta chains originate from one sample sequenced in a study of radiation and T cells in renal cell carcinoma. Indicated time point: baseline pretreatment blood. Treatment indicated: 15 Gy SBRT to primary tumor, nephrectomy 4 weeks later. TCRdb keeps only in-frame clones here, not all; method: immunoSEQ multiplex PCR. In the table there are some 110,000 clones, approximately 78% of which are singletons. Sequencing used blood, obtained from a patient whose treatment included radiotherapy and nephrectomy. All receptors derive from a woman aged 55 to 70 with renal cell carcinoma.

J is TRBJ2-1 and V is TRBV14; the match to TRBD2 covers 7 bases. CDR1 and CDR2 from the germline V gene are SGHDN and FVKESK. Losses at the gene ends were 2 bases for V and 0 bases for J; bases not matched to a gene: 13. This CDR3 region has 19 residues. Here the CDR3 reads CASSQPRASGWSSYNEQFF. CDR3 nucleotides: TGTGCCAGCAGCCAACCCAGGGCTAGCGGATGGAGCTCCTACAATGAGCAGTTCTTC.

The gene calls are TRBV19 and TRBJ2-7; TRBD1 matches 8 bases. The CDR3 covers 13 residues. V gave up 5 bases and J gave up 7 bases; unmatched junction bases: 7. CDR1 and CDR2 (germline): LNHDA, SQIVND (reference sequence). The CDR3 DNA follows: TGTGCCAGTAGTGCTATTACAGGGGGAGAGCAGTACTTC. It yields the protein CASSAITGGEQYF.

The rearrangement joins TRBV28 to TRBJ2-5, with 12 nucleotides matching TRBD2. The ends lost 4 bases at V and 3 bases at J; junction bases unmatched: 3. This CDR3 is built from 15 residues. Germline loops: CDR1 MDHEN, CDR2 SYDVKM. CDR3 protein: CASSSGLAGKETQYF. CDR3 DNA: TGTGCCAGCAGTTCCGGACTAGCGGGGAAAGAGACCCAGTACTTC.

The rearrangement uses TRBV5-1 and TRBJ1-6; TRBD1 might be the D (6 bases). Trimming pared 0 bases from V and 14 bases from J, leaving 12 bases between. The germline CDR1 and CDR2 sequences are SGHRS and YFSETQ. The CDR3 runs 13 residues. The CDR3 coding sequence is TGCGCCAGCAGCTTGGCAGGGGCCAGCACCCTCCACTTT. Its protein product is CASSLAGASTLHF.

The V and J genes are TRBV5-1 and TRBJ2-6; D remains ambiguous. V lost 1 base to trimming and J lost 2 bases, with 7 bases between them. Germline CDR1 is SGHRS and CDR2 is YFSETQ. This CDR3 is built from 15 residues. The chain's CDR3 is CASSLRQPGANVLTF. Written as DNA, the CDR3 is TGCGCCAGCAGCTTGAGGCAGCCTGGGGCCAACGTCCTGACTTTC.

The chain has TRBV5-1 and TRBJ2-3, with D uncertain. The CDR3 has 15 amino acids. V lost 0 bases and J 1 base, leaving 9 bases between the germline ends. Per the germline V gene, CDR1 is SGHRS and CDR2 is YFSETQ. CDR3 nucleotides: TGCGCCAGCAGCTTGGGGGCCCCGGGCACAGATACGCAGTATTTT. Translating gives CASSLGAPGTDTQYF. Complete variable domain (other parts from reference TRBV5-1 and TRBJ2-3): KAGVTQTPRYLIKTRGQQVTLSCSPISGHRSVSWYQQTPGQGLQFLFEYFSETQRNKGNFPGRFSGRQFSNSRSEMNVSTLELGDSALYLCASSLGAPGTDTQYFGPGTRLTVL.

V gene TRBV18 combines with J gene TRBJ1-1, with D perhaps TRBD1 (6 bases). CDR3 length: 13 residues. Trimming shortened V by 3 bases and J by 3 bases, and 8 bases separated the two germline ends. Looked up from germline, CDR1 is KGHSH and CDR2 is LQKENI. CDR3 amino acids: CASSPRQDTEAFF. The CDR3 coding sequence is TGTGCCAGCTCACCTCGACAGGACACTGAAGCTTTCTTT.

This clone appeared a few times. The chain has TRBV30 and TRBJ1-1; possibly TRBD1 for D (6 bases). Germline CDR1 is GTSNPN and CDR2 is SVGIG (reference sequence). The CDR3 runs 13 residues. Deletions cut 2 bases from V and 3 bases from J, with 10 bases between. CDR3 loop: CAWSPGVDTEAFF. CDR3 DNA: TGTGCCTGGAGTCCAGGGGTTGACACTGAAGCTTTCTTT. Supplemented by reference TRBV30 and TRBJ1-1, the full variable domain reads SQTIHQWPATLVQPVGSPLSLECTVEGTSNPNLYWYRQAAGRGLQLLFYSVGIGQISSEVPQNLSASRPQDRQFILSSKKLLLSDSGFYLCAWSPGVDTEAFFGQGTRLTVV.

V and J are TRBV7-6 and TRBJ1-2; D is ambiguous. CDR1 is SGHVS and CDR2 is FNYEAQ in the germline V gene. Trimming removed 5 bases at V and 4 bases at J, with 11 bases between. This CDR3 comprises 13 residues. The CDR3 DNA is TGTGCCAGCAGCCCGGACCTTCCCTATGGCTACACCTTC. Protein product: CASSPDLPYGYTF. The variable domain in full, completed from reference TRBV7-6 and TRBJ1-2, reads GAGVSQSPRYKVTKRGQDVALRCDPISGHVSLYWYRQALGQGPEFLTYFNYEAQQDKSGLPNDRFSAERPEGSISTLTIQRTEQRDSAMYRCASSPDLPYGYTFGSGTRLTVV.

This chain joins TRBV6-5 and TRBJ1-1; 7 bases map to TRBD1. This CDR3 has 13 amino acids. CDR1 is MNHEY and CDR2 is SVGAGI in the germline V gene. The ends lost 7 bases at V and 2 bases at J; junction bases unmatched: 4. Here the CDR3 reads CASNRGPNTEAFF. In DNA, the CDR3 is TGTGCCAGCAACAGGGGACCCAACACTGAAGCTTTCTTT.

The chain has TRBV5-1 and TRBJ2-7; TRBD2 aligns across 9 bases. V was pared by 0 bases and J by 5 bases, with 6 bases of the junction left unmatched. The CDR3 is 15 residues long. Germline V gene sequence: CDR1 SGHRS, CDR2 YFSETQ. Here the CDR3 DNA reads TGCGCCAGCAGCTTGGGCGCTAGCGGGATTGACGAGCAGTACTTC. Its translation: CASSLGASGIDEQYF.

The chain couples TRBV9 to TRBJ2-2, with 8 bases matching TRBD2. V gave up 3 bases and J gave up 2 bases; unmatched junction bases: 9. CDR1 and CDR2 (germline): SGDLS, YYNGEE. CDR3 length equals 17 residues. This chain's CDR3 is CASSDPRGGPNTGELFF. The CDR3 coding sequence is TGTGCCAGCAGCGACCCCCGGGGGGGACCAAACACCGGGGAGCTGTTTTTT. The whole variable domain, remainder taken from reference TRBV9 and TRBJ2-2, is DSGVTQTPKHLITATGQRVTLRCSPRSGDLSVYWYQQSLDQGLQFLIQYYNGEERAKGNILERFSAQQFPDLHSELNLSSLELGDSALYFCASSDPRGGPNTGELFFGEGSRLTVL.

The chain couples TRBV5-6 to TRBJ1-3; D unresolved. The germline V gene encodes CDR1 SGHDT and CDR2 YYEEEE. The CDR3 has 15 residues. The V end was cut by 3 bases, the J end by 4 bases, with 14 bases between. CDR3 nucleotides: TGTGCCAGCAGCTGGAGACGCCCGGGAGGAAACACCATATATTTT. Protein: CASSWRRPGGNTIYF.

The V and J genes are TRBV9 and TRBJ1-3; 7 bases match TRBD1. J lost 4 bases, V lost 3 bases, and 7 bases had no gene match. Germline V gives CDR1 SGDLS, CDR2 YYNGEE. The CDR3 is made up of 15 amino acids. The chain's CDR3 is CASSAGTALGNTIYF. CDR3 bases: TGTGCCAGCAGCGCCGGGACAGCTCTCGGAAACACCATATATTTT.

The J gene is TRBJ2-2, the V gene TRBV14, with unresolved D. Germline V gene data show CDR1 as SGHDN and CDR2 as FVKESK. There are 13 residues in the CDR3. The V end was cut by 8 bases, the J end by 0 bases, with 7 bases between. The CDR3 DNA is TGTGCCAGCCGGCCTACGAACACCGGGGAGCTGTTTTTT. As protein: CASRPTNTGELFF.

This chain links TRBV28 with TRBJ1-1; 8 bases align to TRBD1. V lost 4 bases and J lost 4; bases outside the gene matches: 11. This CDR3 is 16 amino acids long. Per germline, CDR1 MDHEN and CDR2 SYDVKM. The CDR3 region is CASSSYTGGGITEAFF. The CDR3 coding sequence is TGTGCCAGCAGTTCCTATACAGGGGGAGGGATCACTGAAGCTTTCTTT. The full variable domain, in which reference TRBV28 and TRBJ1-1 provide the parts outside the CDR3, is DVKVTQSSRYLVKRTGEKVFLECVQDMDHENMFWYRQDPGLGLRLIYFSYDVKMKEKGDIPEGYSVSREKKERFSLILESASTNQTSMYLCASSSYTGGGITEAFFGQGTRLTVV.

The gene calls are TRBV11-2 and TRBJ1-5; D not certain. The CDR3 spans 15 residues. Germline-derived CDR1 and CDR2 are SGHAT and FQNNGV. The germline V and J ends were trimmed by 6 bases and 6 bases, with 18 bases remaining between them. This CDR3 is CASSFDGGSGQPQHF. CDR3 nucleotides: TGTGCCAGCAGTTTCGACGGTGGTTCGGGTCAGCCCCAGCATTTT.

The CDR3 nucleotides are TGTGCCATCAGTGAGCCGGACATCAATCAGCCCCAGCATTTT. Residues: CAISEPDINQPQHF. The V gene is TRBV10-3, the J gene TRBJ1-5, with D perhaps matching TRBD1 (5 bases). V lost 2 bases and J lost 3, with 8 bases in between. Germline CDR1 and CDR2: ENHRY and SYGVKD. The CDR3 covers 14 residues.

The chain carries TRBV4-3 and TRBJ1-2; a weak D match, TRBD1 (6 bases). Trimming took off 0 bases at V and 4 bases at J, with 12 bases between the two ends. Germline V gene lookup returns CDR1 LGHNA and CDR2 YSLEER. The CDR3 length is 15 residues. The CDR3 bases are TGCGCCAGCAGCCAAGATAGAGAGGGGGTCTATGGCTACACCTTC. Translation: CASSQDREGVYGYTF.

The chain carries TRBV5-4 and TRBJ2-2, with TRBD1 matching over 9 bases. The CDR3 is 15 residues long. Germline loops: CDR1 SGHNT, CDR2 YYREEE (reference sequence). With V trimmed by 2 bases and J by 7 bases, 6 bases remained unmatched. CDR3 sequence reads: CASSFGDREGGELFF. CDR3 in DNA: TGTGCCAGCAGCTTCGGGGACAGGGAGGGCGGGGAGCTGTTTTTT.

The gene calls are TRBV30 and TRBJ1-5; no clear D. V lost 0 bases and J 2 bases, leaving 11 bases between the germline ends. The CDR3 is 15 residues long. Looked up from germline, CDR1 is GTSNPN and CDR2 is SVGIG (reference sequence). CDR3 nucleotide sequence: TGTGCCTGGAGTGTTGCGATCTGGGGCAATCAGCCCCAGCATTTT. It encodes CAWSVAIWGNQPQHF.

The chain joins TRBV5-1 to TRBJ1-2; 12 bases fit TRBD1. Germline V gene data show CDR1 as SGHRS and CDR2 as YFSETQ. The CDR3 is made up of 16 amino acids. V dropped 4 bases and J dropped 4; count of bases not matched to a gene: 8. CDR3 in amino acids: CASSAGTGGRGYGYTF. CDR3 DNA sequence: TGCGCCAGCAGCGCCGGGACAGGGGGCCGGGGCTATGGCTACACCTTC.